What follows are 2 T cell receptor beta chains derived from one specimen sequenced in a study of cytomegalovirus exposure and HLA in healthy donors. PCR primers comprised 60 Vbeta and 13 Jbeta primers. The repertoire was sequenced with immunoSEQ multiplex PCR; TCRdb's copy has only in-frame clones and lacks some. Of approximately 160,000 clones in the sample, about three quarters are singletons; the top ten hold over 2.5%. Material: PBMCs. These receptors were obtained from a woman in her forties in good health and CMV-seropositive.

The CDR3 sequence: CASSLAPERSNEQFF. The CDR3 DNA reads TGTGCCAGCAGCTTAGCGCCAGAGCGGAGCAATGAGCAGTTCTTC. V gene TRBV7-6 combines with J gene TRBJ2-1; a possible D gene is TRBD2 (5 bases). CDR3 size: 15 residues. V was clipped by 0 bases and J by 6 bases, with 12 bases between them. Germline V gene data show CDR1 as SGHVS and CDR2 as FNYEAQ.

The gene calls are TRBV7-8 and TRBJ2-7, with D perhaps matching TRBD2 (7 bases). The germline V and J ends were trimmed by 5 bases and 0 bases, with 14 bases remaining between them. The CDR3 runs to 15 residues. CDR1 is SGHVS, CDR2 FQNEAQ, per germline. The CDR3 region is CASSRGGPPSYEQYF. The CDR3, as DNA: TGTGCCAGCAGCAGGGGGGGGCCGCCCTCCTACGAGCAGTACTTC. The whole variable domain, filled in from reference TRBV7-8 and TRBJ2-7, reads GAGVSQSPRYKVAKRGQDVALRCDPISGHVSLFWYQQALGQGPEFLTYFQNEAQLDKSGLPSDRFFAERPEGSVSTLKIQRTQQEDSAVYLCASSRGGPPSYEQYFGPGTRLTVT.